This TCR beta chain was obtained from a study of CD8 T cells in ankylosing spondylitis. Overall study results and limits: Seven to nine highly homologous variants made up a TCR beta motif that seemed to typify ankylosing spondylitis blood.

TCRdb redid the calling of the 5' RACE reads with MiXCR, one entry per CDR3 protein. The profile shows 700,000 or so distinct CDR3 sequences, 15% to 20% of them singletons. Germline V gene lookup returns CDR1 DFQATT and CDR2 SNEGSKA (reference sequence). Trimming took off 8 bases at V and 5 bases at J, with 15 bases between the two ends. The CDR3 spans 12 residues. This clonotype turned up a few times. Its specificity is not known. The receptor was isolated from a male donor with ankylosing spondylitis. The sample was blood, either unsorted or a sorted T cell fraction (not recorded which). The rearrangement uses TRBV20-1 and TRBJ2-5, with D possibly matching TRBD2 (6 bases). The CDR3 sequence: CSTRWGEETQYF. The CDR3 DNA follows: TGCAGTACACGTTGGGGGGAGGAGACCCAGTACTTC.